This TCR beta chain was retrieved from a study of blood T cell repertoires in COVID-19. The table came from immunoSEQ multiplex PCR; TCRdb's copy has only in-frame clones and leaves some out. The sample includes over 300,000 clones, around 90% of them seen just once. Sequenced sample: peripheral blood. The origin of this receptor is a man aged 18 to 30 with active or convalescent COVID-19.

The CDR3 DNA is TGTGCCAGCAGCTTAGTTGGGGGGTTCGGGGAGCTGTTTTTT. The encoded protein is CASSLVGGFGELFF. This chain connects TRBV7-8 to TRBJ2-2, with D possibly being TRBD2 (6 bases). The germline CDR1 and CDR2 sequences are SGHVS and FQNEAQ. The CDR3 is 14 amino acids. V dropped 1 base and J dropped 7 bases, with 10 bases sitting between them. The full variable domain, in which reference TRBV7-8 and TRBJ2-2 provide the parts outside the CDR3, is GAGVSQSPRYKVAKRGQDVALRCDPISGHVSLFWYQQALGQGPEFLTYFQNEAQLDKSGLPSDRFFAERPEGSVSTLKIQRTQQEDSAVYLCASSLVGGFGELFFGEGSRLTVL.